A single sample gave rise to the 21 T cell receptor beta chains below, sequenced in a study of T cell repertoires in aging, cancer and after chemotherapy. Peripheral blood genomic DNA, not sorted cells or RNA, was the template. Rearranged V-D-J TRB sequences were amplified with a mixed TRB-A/B primer pool. TCRdb processed the multiplex PCR reads anew with MiXCR; each CDR3 protein has one entry. The table records some 8,100 distinct CDR3 sequences, approximately 54% of them present only once. Sequences were obtained from blood. The receptor source for this set is a human donor in good health.

This clonotype was seen only a few times. V usage is TRBV19 and J usage is TRBJ2-3, with TRBD2 matching over 7 bases. The CDR3 sequence is 15 residues long. The J segment lost 0 bases and the V segment lost 4 bases, leaving 4 bases of the junction unmatched. Germline CDR1 and CDR2: LNHDA and SQIVND (reference sequence). The CDR3 bases are TGTGCCAGTAGTAATCTAGCGGCTAGCACAGATACGCAGTATTTT. Translated, it gives CASSNLAASTDTQYF.

J is TRBJ2-1 and V is TRBV29-1; TRBD2 matches 8 bases. The CDR3 is made up of 14 amino acids. The V gene end was trimmed by 3 bases and the J gene end by 3 bases; junction bases not matched to a gene: 4. The V gene's germline CDR1 is SQVTM and CDR2 ANQGSEA. Here the CDR3 reads CSVDSGSDYNEQFF. The CDR3 nucleotides read TGCAGCGTTGACAGCGGGAGTGACTACAATGAGCAGTTCTTC.

This chain links TRBV5-4 with TRBJ1-2; D is perhaps TRBD1 (5 bases). The CDR3 is 15 residues long. Germline CDR1 SGHNT, CDR2 YYREEE (reference sequence). Between the trimmed V and J ends, which lost 0 bases and 4 bases, there was a span of 13 bases. The CDR3 DNA reads as TGTGCCAGCAGCTTGGCGACAGCGCTTGGCTATGGCTACACCTTC. Amino acids: CASSLATALGYGYTF.

The V gene is TRBV6-5, the J gene TRBJ2-2, with a tentative D call TRBD2 (7 bases). Germline V CDR1 and CDR2: MNHEY, SVGAGI. Trimming took 2 bases from V and 4 from J, leaving 17 bases between them. The CDR3 loop spans 17 amino acids. The CDR3 sequence is CASSYPSGEGTTGELFF. CDR3 bases: TGTGCCAGCAGTTACCCGTCAGGGGAGGGTACCACCGGGGAGCTGTTTTTT.

The gene calls are TRBV6-5 and TRBJ2-7, with D tentatively TRBD1 (6 bases). The CDR3 covers 14 residues. The V and J ends lost 1 base and 2 bases respectively, with 9 bases between them. Germline values: CDR1 MNHEY, CDR2 SVGAGI. This chain's CDR3 is CASSYFPGAYEQYF. In nucleotides, the CDR3 is TGTGCCAGCAGTTACTTCCCAGGGGCCTACGAGCAGTACTTC.

This clonotype occurred a few times. The chain uses TRBV5-6 and TRBJ2-1, with 13 bases fitting TRBD2. The germline V gene has CDR1 SGHDT and CDR2 YYEEEE. The ends lost 3 bases at V and 6 bases at J; junction bases unmatched: 9. The CDR3 spans 17 residues. The CDR3 region is CASSYRTSGGHLNEQFF. DNA of the CDR3: TGTGCCAGCAGCTATCGGACTAGCGGGGGCCATCTCAATGAGCAGTTCTTC.

The chain links TRBV12-3 or TRBV12-4 to TRBJ2-1; D perhaps matches TRBD2 (5 bases). V was shortened by 3 bases and J by 10 bases, with 13 bases between the two germline ends. The CDR3 has 13 residues. The CDR3 DNA reads TGTGCCAGCAGTTTTAAGAGGGCAGGAGAGCAGTTCTTC. Encoded protein: CASSFKRAGEQFF.

The DNA for the CDR3 is TGTGCCAGCAGCTTGTATCGAGCGGGGGGTTCATACAATGAGCAGTTCTTC. This encodes CASSLYRAGGSYNEQFF. The V and J genes are TRBV5-6 and TRBJ2-1; TRBD2 matches 9 bases. This CDR3 is 17 amino acids long. Trimming took 1 base from V and 4 from J; bases not matched to a gene: 9. Germline V gene sequence: CDR1 SGHDT, CDR2 YYEEEE.

The chain links TRBV18 to TRBJ1-2; 8 bases map to TRBD1. The germline V gene has CDR1 KGHSH and CDR2 LQKENI. Losses at the gene ends were 6 bases for V and 0 bases for J; bases not matched to a gene: 3. The CDR3 contains 14 residues. CDR3 loop: CASSRDRPNYGYTF. The DNA for the CDR3 is TGTGCCAGCTCGCGGGACAGGCCTAACTATGGCTACACCTTC.

V usage is TRBV11-1 and J usage is TRBJ2-2; D gene unclear. The CDR3 sequence is 16 residues long. V was clipped by 1 base and J by 0 bases, with 9 bases between them. The germline V gene has CDR1 SGHAT and CDR2 FQDESV (reference sequence). The CDR3 loop reads CASSLGQTANTGELFF. CDR3 sequence (DNA): TGTGCCAGCAGCTTAGGGCAGACTGCGAACACCGGGGAGCTGTTTTTT.

With regard to this clonotype: No conserved phenylalanine or tryptophan ends this CDR3, so it is likely a read error. The V call is TRBV6-5, the J call TRBJ1-5; D call uncertain. The V and J ends lost 0 bases and 2 bases respectively, with 8 bases between them. The CDR3 sequence is 15 residues long. CDR1 MNHEY and CDR2 SVGAGI come from the germline V gene. CDR3 DNA: TGTGCCAGCAGTTACTCGGGTAATGGCAATCAGCCCCAGCATTTA. Residues: CASSYSGNGNQPQHL.

The chain has TRBV7-2 and TRBJ1-1; no definite D call. This CDR3 comprises 14 residues. From germline, CDR1 is SGHTA and CDR2 FQGNSA. V was trimmed by 3 bases and J by 3 bases, leaving 11 bases between them. CDR3 sequence: CASSFTLADTEAFF. Written as DNA, the CDR3 is TGTGCCAGCAGCTTCACGCTCGCGGACACTGAAGCTTTCTTT.

The chain combines TRBV28 with TRBJ2-1; 14 nucleotides agree with TRBD2. CDR3 size: 15 residues. Germline CDR1 MDHEN, CDR2 SYDVKM. In DNA form, the CDR3 reads TGTCTGGACAGGGGACTAGCGGGAGTCTACAATGAGCAGTTCTTC. This sequence encodes CLDRGLAGVYNEQFF.

The V gene is TRBV30, the J gene TRBJ1-1, with no clear D. V shed 6 bases and J shed 3 bases, with 8 bases lying between them. Germline V gene data show CDR1 as GTSNPN and CDR2 as SVGIG (reference sequence). CDR3 length: 11 residues. As DNA, the CDR3 is TGTGCCTGCTACAGTGACACTGAAGCTTTCTTT. Protein: CACYSDTEAFF.

The V gene is TRBV7-4, the J gene TRBJ2-7, with D possibly being TRBD2 (5 bases). The J call may be in error: the DNA end matches TRBJ2-1 better. Germline lookup yields CDR1 SGHVT and CDR2 SQSDAQ. This CDR3 is 13 amino acids long. The DNA for the CDR3 is TGTGCCAGCAGCTTAGGGGAGATGGGTGAGCAGTTCTTC. Encoded protein: CASSLGEMGEQFF.

V usage is TRBV7-6 and J usage is TRBJ2-2; possibly TRBD1 or TRBD2 for D (5 bases each). V lost 5 bases, J lost 2 bases, and 9 bases lay in between. The CDR3 consists of 14 residues. Germline CDR1 and CDR2: SGHVS and FNYEAQ. The CDR3 loop reads CASSLGGNTGELFF. Here the CDR3 DNA reads TGTGCCAGCAGCCTTGGGGGTAACACCGGGGAGCTGTTTTTT.

The V gene is TRBV6-5, the J gene TRBJ1-2, with D perhaps matching TRBD1 (5 bases). Looked up from germline, CDR1 is MNHEY and CDR2 is SVGAGI. The CDR3 has 13 amino acids. Trimming stripped 4 bases from V and 7 bases from J, with 13 bases between. CDR3 loop: CASSLGREFGYTF. The CDR3 DNA is TGTGCCAGCAGTTTAGGCAGGGAATTTGGCTACACCTTC.

This clonotype occurred a few times. V and J are TRBV19 and TRBJ2-7; tentatively, D is TRBD2 (5 bases). The V gene's germline CDR1 is LNHDA and CDR2 SQIVND (reference sequence). The V end lost 5 bases, the J end lost 3 bases, and 11 bases lay between the germline ends. The CDR3 spans 13 residues. CDR3 loop: CASSSGISYEQYF. The CDR3, as DNA: TGTGCCAGTAGTTCCGGGATCAGCTACGAGCAGTACTTC. The full variable domain, in which reference TRBV19 and TRBJ2-7 provide the parts outside the CDR3, is DGGITQSPKYLFRKEGQNVTLSCEQNLNHDAMYWYRQDPGQGLRLIYYSQIVNDFQKGDIAEGYSVSREKKESFPLTVTSAQKNPTAFYLCASSSGISYEQYFGPGTRLTVT.

The chain combines TRBV19 with TRBJ2-7; D is undetermined. CDR3 length: 13 residues. The V gene lost 5 bases and the J gene lost 1 base, with 9 bases spanning the gap. Germline assignment: CDR1 LNHDA and CDR2 SQIVND (reference sequence). CDR3 loop: CASSPTASYEQYF. As DNA, the CDR3 is TGTGCCAGTAGTCCGACGGCTTCCTACGAGCAGTACTTC.

The rearrangement links TRBV10-3 to TRBJ1-2; the D gene is possibly TRBD1 (5 bases). V lost 9 bases to trimming and J lost 2 bases, with 10 bases between them. This CDR3 has 12 amino acids. CDR1 and CDR2 from the germline V gene are ENHRY and SYGVKD. The DNA for the CDR3 is TGTGCCATAACAGGAGACAACTATGGCTACACCTTC. This gives the protein CAITGDNYGYTF.

The rearrangement joins TRBV5-5 to TRBJ1-2; 7 nucleotides match TRBD1. This CDR3 comprises 15 residues. Losses at the gene ends were 4 bases for V and 4 bases for J; bases not matched to a gene: 10. The V gene's germline CDR1 is SGHKS and CDR2 YYEKEE (reference sequence). CDR3 bases: TGTGCCAGCAGCACCTCGGGGCAGGGGGTCTATGGCTACACCTTC. Its translation: CASSTSGQGVYGYTF.